This T cell receptor beta chain was recovered during a study of blood T cell repertoires in COVID-19. The overall study: Specimens from acute and convalescent COVID-19 originated in the United States, Italy and Spain. The analysed material was cDNA or gDNA that came from T cells, B-cell-depleted T cells, or PBMCs.

V shed 0 bases, J shed 3 bases, and the junction held 5 bases outside the gene matches. Looked up from germline, CDR1 is KGHSH and CDR2 is LQKENI. The CDR3 spans 17 residues. As processed by the authors: By means of reference gene primer amplification, nucleated cell counts were estimated. The table came from immunoSEQ multiplex PCR; TCRdb's copy has only in-frame clones and leaves some out. D and trimming were read from the DNA, whereas the V and J calls and clone size are those reported in that table. The data contain tens of thousands of clones, roughly 82% of them seen just once; the ten biggest clones take up 5.5% to 7.5%.

This receptor was taken from a middle-aged man with active or convalescent COVID-19. The J gene is TRBJ2-3, the V gene TRBV18, with 11 bases lining up with TRBD1. The sequenced material came from peripheral blood. CDR3 in DNA: TGTGCCAGCTCACCACCGGTCGGGACAGGGGGTACAGATACGCAGTATTTT. It is translated as CASSPPVGTGGTDTQYF.